This paragraph covers one TCR beta chain sequence. The source of the sample is a study of blood T cell repertoires in COVID-19. CDR1 SGHTA and CDR2 FQGNSA come from the germline V gene. This CDR3 contains 15 residues. V was pared by 7 bases and J by 3 bases, with 18 bases between. In the authors' workflow: From reference gene primer amplification, estimates of nucleated cell counts were derived. The table came from immunoSEQ multiplex PCR; TCRdb's copy has only in-frame clones and leaves some out. V, J and clone size are taken as reported in that table, and D and trimming were inferred from the DNA itself. The profile shows some 150,000 clones, more than 75% of them singletons.

V and J are TRBV7-2 and TRBJ2-5; weak D call: TRBD2 (5 bases). Sequencing was done on a sample of peripheral blood. This sequence originates from a woman between 45 and 60 years old with active or convalescent COVID-19. As DNA, the CDR3 is TGTGCCAGCACCCCTGGAGGTTCGCGGGAAGAGACCCAGTACTTC. Amino acids: CASTPGGSREETQYF. Full variable domain (missing parts from reference TRBV7-2 and TRBJ2-5): GAGVSQSPSNKVTEKGKDVELRCDPISGHTALYWYRQSLGQGLEFLIYFQGNSAPDKSGLPSDRFSAERTGGSVSTLTIQRTQQEDSAVYLCASTPGGSREETQYFGPGTRLLVL.